Presented here are 6 T cell receptor beta chains from one specimen sequenced in a study of blood T cell repertoires in COVID-19. The table came from immunoSEQ multiplex PCR; TCRdb's copy has only in-frame clones and leaves some out. Among nearly 350,000 clones listed, less than 90% were seen once. What was sequenced was PBMCs or T cells enriched from blood (not recorded which). The receptors derive from a woman in her twenties or thirties who had recovered from COVID-19.

This sequence joins TRBV6-1 and TRBJ1-2; TRBD1 might be the D (6 bases). Germline CDR1 reads MNHNS; CDR2 reads SASEGT. V lost 1 base and J 8 bases, leaving 14 bases between the germline ends. This CDR3 has 14 amino acids. CDR3 in DNA: TGTGCCAGCAGTGAAGACGTGGGGGCGATCGGCTACACCTTC. Translated, it gives CASSEDVGAIGYTF.

V is TRBV10-1 and J is TRBJ2-2, with 7 bases that match TRBD1. CDR3 length: 14 residues. Losses at the gene ends were 6 bases for V and 5 bases for J; bases not matched to a gene: 6. CDR1 WNHNN and CDR2 SYGVQD come from the germline V gene (reference sequence). The CDR3: CASRRTGRTGELFF. DNA for the CDR3: TGCGCCAGCAGAAGGACAGGACGGACCGGGGAGCTGTTTTTT.

This clone is a singleton in its sample. The chain has TRBV7-8 and TRBJ2-1, with D tentatively TRBD2 (6 bases). The V and J ends lost 0 bases and 4 bases respectively, with 16 bases between them. There are 17 residues in the CDR3. CDR1 SGHVS and CDR2 FQNEAQ come from the germline V gene. The CDR3 spells CASSLALGIAAYNEQFF. The CDR3 DNA follows: TGTGCCAGCAGCTTAGCTCTAGGTATAGCGGCTTACAATGAGCAGTTCTTC.

V is TRBV5-1 and J is TRBJ1-5; D is uncertain. This CDR3 spans 15 amino acids. From germline, CDR1 is SGHRS and CDR2 YFSETQ. Trimming took off 1 base at V and 0 bases at J, with 8 bases between the two ends. Here the CDR3 DNA reads TGCGCCAGCAGCTTGAGCGGGGATAGCAATCAGCCCCAGCATTTT. Its translation: CASSLSGDSNQPQHF.

This rearrangement joins TRBV19 to TRBJ2-1, with 10 bases lining up with TRBD2. The CDR3 runs to 15 residues. Trimming took 4 bases from V and 6 from J; bases not matched to a gene: 6. Germline V gives CDR1 LNHDA, CDR2 SQIVND (reference sequence). CDR3: CASSKAGGPFNEQFF. CDR3 bases: TGTGCCAGTAGTAAAGCGGGGGGGCCTTTCAATGAGCAGTTCTTC.

This clone was detected only a few times. The V call is TRBV27, the J call TRBJ1-4; D is unclear. The germline gives CDR1 MNHEY, CDR2 SMNVEV (reference sequence). V was shortened by 2 bases and J by 8 bases, with 15 bases between the two germline ends. This CDR3 region has 15 residues. The CDR3 is CASSLGRALGEKLFF. CDR3 DNA: TGTGCCAGCAGTTTAGGGCGGGCCCTAGGAGAAAAACTGTTTTTT.